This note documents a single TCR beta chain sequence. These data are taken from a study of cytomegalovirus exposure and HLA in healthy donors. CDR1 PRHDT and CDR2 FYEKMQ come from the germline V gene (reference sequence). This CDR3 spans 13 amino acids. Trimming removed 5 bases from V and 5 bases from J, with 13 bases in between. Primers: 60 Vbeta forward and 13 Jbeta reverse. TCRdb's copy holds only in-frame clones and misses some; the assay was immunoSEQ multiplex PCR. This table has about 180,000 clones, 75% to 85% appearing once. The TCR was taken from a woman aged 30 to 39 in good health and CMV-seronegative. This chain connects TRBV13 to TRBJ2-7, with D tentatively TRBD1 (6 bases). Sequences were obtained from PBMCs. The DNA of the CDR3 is TGTGCCAGCAGCCTTACACAGGGTCACGAGCAGTACTTC. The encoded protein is CASSLTQGHEQYF.